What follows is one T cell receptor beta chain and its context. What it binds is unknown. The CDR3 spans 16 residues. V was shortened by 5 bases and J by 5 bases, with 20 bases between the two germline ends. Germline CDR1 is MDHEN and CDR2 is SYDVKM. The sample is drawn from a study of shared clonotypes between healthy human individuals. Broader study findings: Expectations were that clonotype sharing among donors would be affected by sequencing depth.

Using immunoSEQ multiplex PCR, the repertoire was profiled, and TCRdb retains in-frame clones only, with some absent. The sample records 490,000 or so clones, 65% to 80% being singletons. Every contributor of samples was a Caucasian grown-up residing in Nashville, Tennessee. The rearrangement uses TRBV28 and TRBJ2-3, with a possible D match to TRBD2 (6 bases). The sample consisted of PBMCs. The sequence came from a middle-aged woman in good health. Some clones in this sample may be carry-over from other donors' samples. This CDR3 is CASSPRWAGLRDTQYF. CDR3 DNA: TGTGCCAGCAGTCCGAGATGGGCGGGGCTTAGAGATACGCAGTATTTT.